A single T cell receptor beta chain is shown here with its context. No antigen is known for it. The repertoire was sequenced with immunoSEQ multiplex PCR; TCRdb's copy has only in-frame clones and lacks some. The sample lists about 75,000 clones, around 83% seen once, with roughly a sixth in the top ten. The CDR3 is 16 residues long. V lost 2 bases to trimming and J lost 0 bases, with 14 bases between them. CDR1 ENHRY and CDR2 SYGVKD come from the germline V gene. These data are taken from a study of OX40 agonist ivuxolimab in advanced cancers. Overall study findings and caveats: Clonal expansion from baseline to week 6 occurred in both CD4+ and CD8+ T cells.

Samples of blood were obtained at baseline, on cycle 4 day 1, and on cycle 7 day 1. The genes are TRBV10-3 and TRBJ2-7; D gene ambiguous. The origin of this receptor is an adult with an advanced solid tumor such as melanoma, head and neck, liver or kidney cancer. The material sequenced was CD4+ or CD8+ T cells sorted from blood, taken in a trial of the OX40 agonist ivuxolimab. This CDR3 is CAISERNRGNSYEQYF. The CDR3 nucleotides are TGTGCCATCAGTGAGAGAAACCGAGGTAACTCCTACGAGCAGTACTTC.